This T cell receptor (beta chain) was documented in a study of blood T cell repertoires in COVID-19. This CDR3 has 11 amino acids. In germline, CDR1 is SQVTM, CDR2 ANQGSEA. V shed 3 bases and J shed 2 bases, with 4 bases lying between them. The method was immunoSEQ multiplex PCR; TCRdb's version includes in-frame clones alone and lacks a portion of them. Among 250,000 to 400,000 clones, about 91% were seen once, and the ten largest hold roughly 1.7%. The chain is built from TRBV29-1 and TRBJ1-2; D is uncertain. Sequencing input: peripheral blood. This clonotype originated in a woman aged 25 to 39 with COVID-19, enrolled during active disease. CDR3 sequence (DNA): TGCAGCGTTGACCTAAACTATGGCTACACCTTC. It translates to CSVDLNYGYTF.